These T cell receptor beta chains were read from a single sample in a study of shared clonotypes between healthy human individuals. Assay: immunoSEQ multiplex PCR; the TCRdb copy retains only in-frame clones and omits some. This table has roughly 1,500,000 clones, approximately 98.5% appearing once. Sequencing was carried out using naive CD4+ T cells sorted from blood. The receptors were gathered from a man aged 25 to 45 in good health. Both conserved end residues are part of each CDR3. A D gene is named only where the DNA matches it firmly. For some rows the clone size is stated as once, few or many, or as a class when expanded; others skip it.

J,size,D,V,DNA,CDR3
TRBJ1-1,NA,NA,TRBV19,TGTGCCAGTAGTCCGGAGACAGCCATGAACACTGAAGCTTTCTTT,CASSPETAMNTEAFF
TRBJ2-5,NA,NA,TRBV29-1,TGCAGCGTTGCTTCGGCCGGGGAGACCCAGTACTTC,CSVASAGETQYF
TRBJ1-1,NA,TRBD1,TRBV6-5,TGTGCCAGCAGGGGAGGGGGCATTGGCACTGAAGCTTTCTTT,CASRGGGIGTEAFF
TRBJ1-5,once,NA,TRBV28,TGTGCCAGCAGTTTGCGACAGCGCAATCAGCCCCAGCATTTT,CASSLRQRNQPQHF
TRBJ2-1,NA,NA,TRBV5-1,TGCGCCAGCAGCCCCAGGGGGGACAATGAGCAGTTCTTC,CASSPRGDNEQFF
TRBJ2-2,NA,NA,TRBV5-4,TGTGCCAGCAGCCCCTCGGGCACCGGGGAGCTGTTTTTT,CASSPSGTGELFF
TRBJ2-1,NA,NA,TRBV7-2,TGTGCCAGCAGCTCCCAGAGCTCCTACAATGAGCAGTTCTTC,CASSSQSSYNEQFF
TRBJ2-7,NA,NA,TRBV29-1,TGCAGCGTTAAAGGGCCGCCCTACGAGCAGTACTTC,CSVKGPPYEQYF
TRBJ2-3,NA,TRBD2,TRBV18,TGTGCCAGCTCACCAACGACTAGCGGCACAGATACGCAGTATTTT,CASSPTTSGTDTQYF
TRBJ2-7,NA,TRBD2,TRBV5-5,TGTGCCACCCAAACTAGCGGCAGCTCCTACGAGCAGTACTTC,CATQTSGSSYEQYF
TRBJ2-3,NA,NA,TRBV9,TGTGCCAGCAGCGTAGGACGGAGTACTAGCACAGATACGCAGTATTTT,CASSVGRSTSTDTQYF
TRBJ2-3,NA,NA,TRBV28,TGTGCCAGCAGTCCTAGGCGAGTGACAGATACGCAGTATTTT,CASSPRRVTDTQYF
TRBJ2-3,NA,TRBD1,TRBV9,TGTGCCAGCAGCGAATTCGACAGGGCGGCAGATACGCAGTATTTT,CASSEFDRAADTQYF
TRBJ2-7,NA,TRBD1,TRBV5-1,TGCGCCAGCAGCTTGAGGACAGGGGGTTTTTACGAGCAGTACTTC,CASSLRTGGFYEQYF
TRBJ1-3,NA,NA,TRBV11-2,TGTGCCAGCAGCTTAGACCTGACCCGAGTATCTGGAAACACCATATATTTT,CASSLDLTRVSGNTIYF
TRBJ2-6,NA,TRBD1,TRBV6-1,TGTGCCAGCAGTGCCCGGGACAGGGGGCATACCTCTGGGGCCAACGTCCTGACTTTC,CASSARDRGHTSGANVLTF
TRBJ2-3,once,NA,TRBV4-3,TGCGCCAGCAGCCAAGGTGGCGGAGGTAGCACAGATACGCAGTATTTT,CASSQGGGGSTDTQYF
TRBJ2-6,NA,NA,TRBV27,TGTGCCAGCAGTTCGACAGAATACAGCTCTGGGGCCAACGTCCTGACTTTC,CASSSTEYSSGANVLTF
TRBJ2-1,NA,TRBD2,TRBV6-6,TGTGCCAGCAGGCCTACTAGCGGGAGCGGTGAGCAGTTCTTC,CASRPTSGSGEQFF
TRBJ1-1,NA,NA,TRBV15,TGTGCCACCAGCAGAGATATACGAGGGGGGTTATTGGCTTTCTTT,CATSRDIRGGLLAFF
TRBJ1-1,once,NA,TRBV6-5,TGTGCCAGCAGTTGGGGGGGGAACACTGAAGCTTTCTTT,CASSWGGNTEAFF
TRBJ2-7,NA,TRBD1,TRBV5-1,TGCGCCAGCAGCTTCCCCACCGGGACAGGGGTGGACGAGCAGTACTTC,CASSFPTGTGVDEQYF
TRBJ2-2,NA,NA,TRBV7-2,TGTGCCAGCAGCTTACTATTGACAGCGAACACCGGGGAGCTGTTTTTT,CASSLLLTANTGELFF
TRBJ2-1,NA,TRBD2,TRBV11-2,TGTGCCAGCAACAGCGGACTAGCGACCTACAATGAGCAGTTCTTC,CASNSGLATYNEQFF
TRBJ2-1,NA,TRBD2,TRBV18,TGTGCCAGCTCTCAACTAGCGGTGGGCTACAATGAGCAGTTCTTC,CASSQLAVGYNEQFF
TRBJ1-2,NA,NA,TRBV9,TGTGCCAGCAGCGTAGCTGGGATGGAGGGCTATGGCTACACCTTC,CASSVAGMEGYGYTF
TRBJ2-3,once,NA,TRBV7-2,TGTGCCAGCAGCTTAGACGGTACTAGCACAGATACGCAGTATTTT,CASSLDGTSTDTQYF
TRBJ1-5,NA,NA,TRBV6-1,TGTGCCAGCTGGACAGGCAATCAGCCCCAGCATTTT,CASWTGNQPQHF
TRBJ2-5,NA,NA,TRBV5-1,TGCGCCACCCATTACGGGGGTCGGGGGGAGACCCAGTACTTC,CATHYGGRGETQYF
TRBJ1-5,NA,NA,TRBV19,TGTGCCAGTAGGCAGGGTTCCAGAGGCAATCAGCCCCAGCATTTT,CASRQGSRGNQPQHF
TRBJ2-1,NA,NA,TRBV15,TGTGCCACCAGCAGAGGGCCTGAGCAGTTCTTC,CATSRGPEQFF
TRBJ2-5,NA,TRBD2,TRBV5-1,TGCGCCAGCAGCGCCACTAGCGGGAGGTACCAAGAGACCCAGTACTTC,CASSATSGRYQETQYF
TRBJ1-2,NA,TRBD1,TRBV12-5,TGTGCTAGTGGTCCAAACCGGGCAGGGGGCTTTGGCTACACCTTC,CASGPNRAGGFGYTF
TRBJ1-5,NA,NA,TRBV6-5,TGTGCCAGCACTCAGGGAAGCAATCAGCCCCAGCATTTT,CASTQGSNQPQHF
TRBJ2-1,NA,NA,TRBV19,TGTGCCAGTAGTATACGAGGGTCCAGCGTTCACTACAATGAGCAGTTCTTC,CASSIRGSSVHYNEQFF
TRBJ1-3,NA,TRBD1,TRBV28,TGTGCCAGCAGCCCTCATGGGACAGGGGTCGGCTCTGGAAACACCATATATTTT,CASSPHGTGVGSGNTIYF
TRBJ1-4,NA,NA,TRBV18,TGTGCCAGCTCACAACAGGGACCTAAGCCTGAAAAACTGTTTTTT,CASSQQGPKPEKLFF
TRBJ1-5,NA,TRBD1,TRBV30,TGTGCCTGGGGGACAGGGGTGGAGCAGCCCCAGCATTTT,CAWGTGVEQPQHF
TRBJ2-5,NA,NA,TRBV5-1,TGCGCCAGCAGTTCAGGGGCTACCGCACGAGAGACCCAGTACTTC,CASSSGATARETQYF